This passage covers 21 T cell receptor beta chains from one sample sequenced in a study of Graves' ophthalmopathy and Graves' hyperthyroidism. Amplification targeted the TCR beta CDR3 regions, with RNA transcripts as the source material. An opening RT-PCR round employed HTBI primers and preceded a second-round multiplex PCR. Using its own MiXCR run on the multiplex PCR reads, TCRdb lists one record per CDR3 protein. Counted here are some 1.1 million distinct CDR3 sequences, 35% to 40% occurring once; the ten biggest clones make up 11%. Specimen: peripheral blood or thyroid tissue (not recorded which). These receptors came from an adult man with Graves' hyperthyroidism.

This clonotype was found many times. V and J are TRBV20-1 and TRBJ2-7, with TRBD1 identical over 8 bases. The length of the CDR3 is 15 residues. V was pared by 6 bases and J by 0 bases, with 10 bases of the junction left unmatched. Germline-derived CDR1 and CDR2 are DFQATT and SNEGSKA (reference sequence). This CDR3 is CSANGQGRNSYEQYF. The DNA for the CDR3 is TGCAGTGCAAACGGACAGGGAAGAAACTCCTACGAGCAGTACTTC.

The rearrangement joins TRBV10-1 to TRBJ2-5; D remains ambiguous. Germline V gene sequence: CDR1 WNHNN, CDR2 SYGVQD (reference sequence). This CDR3 is 8 amino acids long. Trimming removed 10 bases at V and 7 bases at J, with 4 bases between. CDR3 loop: CANRTQYF. CDR3 bases: TGCGCCAATCGGACCCAGTACTTC.

This clonotype has a count of ten or more. The chain couples TRBV6-6 to TRBJ1-6; D gene ambiguous. CDR3 length: 10 residues. Trimming removed 6 bases from V and 14 bases from J, with 8 bases in between. Germline lookup yields CDR1 MNHNY and CDR2 SVGAGI (reference sequence). The CDR3 DNA is TGTGCCAGCAGAGACACCACCCTCCACTTT. This gives the protein CASRDTTLHF.

The chain recombines TRBV7-3 with TRBJ1-5; D not certain. V was cut by 2 bases and J by 7 bases, with 15 bases left in between. The CDR3 is 15 amino acids. Germline CDR1 reads SGHTA; CDR2 reads FQGTGA. CDR3 sequence (DNA): TGTGCCAGCAGCTTAGGCGGGCGGGAGGAGCAGCCCCAGCATTTT. Translated, it gives CASSLGGREEQPQHF.

This clonotype was seen ten or more times. This rearrangement joins TRBV12-3 or TRBV12-4 to TRBJ1-1; 8 bases line up with TRBD1. The V segment lost 5 bases and the J segment 8 bases; nucleotides outside the gene matches: 4. This CDR3 has 12 amino acids. CDR3 loop: CASSIGTGEAFF. CDR3 nucleotides: TGTGCCAGCAGTATTGGGACAGGCGAAGCTTTCTTT.

This clonotype has ten or more counts. V and J are TRBV10-3 and TRBJ1-2, with 12 bases fitting TRBD1. This CDR3 is 14 amino acids long. The J segment lost 4 bases and the V segment lost 6 bases, leaving 3 bases of the junction unmatched. From germline, CDR1 is ENHRY and CDR2 SYGVKD. DNA of the CDR3: TGTGCCATCAGCAGGGACAGGGGGCTCTATGGCTACACCTTC. Its translation is CAISRDRGLYGYTF.

V usage is TRBV9 and J usage is TRBJ2-7; 8 bases line up with TRBD2. Germline-derived CDR1 and CDR2 are SGDLS and YYNGEE. CDR3 length equals 17 residues. After removal of 5 bases from V and 6 bases from J, the junction contained 19 bases not matched to a gene. CDR3 in amino acids: CASSESMVLAGTSEQYF. CDR3 bases: TGTGCCAGCAGTGAAAGCATGGTCCTAGCGGGCACTTCCGAGCAGTACTTC.

This clonotype was observed at least ten times. This chain's CDR3 is CASSDDRQNPTYEQYF. DNA for the CDR3: TGCGCCAGCAGCGACGACAGGCAGAACCCGACCTACGAGCAGTACTTC. V gene TRBV10-2 combines with J gene TRBJ2-7; maybe TRBD1 (6 bases). V lost 6 bases and J 2 bases, leaving 20 bases between the germline ends. The CDR3 contains 16 residues. Germline CDR1 and CDR2: WSHSY and SAAADI.

This clonotype was observed at least ten times. V usage is TRBV4-3 and J usage is TRBJ1-1; 7 nucleotides match TRBD1. The CDR3 has 16 residues. V dropped 1 base and J dropped 4; count of bases not matched to a gene: 9. Looked up from germline, CDR1 is LGHNA and CDR2 is YSLEER. The CDR3 DNA reads as TGCGCCAGCAGCCAAGCCTCGACAGGGTTCGCCACTGAAGCTTTCTTT. This codes for CASSQASTGFATEAFF.

This clonotype was detected ten times or more. This chain uses TRBV20-1 with TRBJ2-7; TRBD2 matches 10 bases. This CDR3 is built from 15 residues. V trimming: 1 base; J trimming: 2 bases; junction bases outside the gene matches: 5. Germline values: CDR1 DFQATT, CDR2 SNEGSKA (reference sequence). The CDR3 bases are TGCAGTGCTAGAGGTAGCGGGGGGCTTACCTACGAGCAGTACTTC. It specifies CSARGSGGLTYEQYF.

This clonotype was counted only a few times. The chain recombines TRBV20-1 with TRBJ2-7; perhaps TRBD1 as D (6 bases). Germline V gene lookup returns CDR1 DFQATT and CDR2 SNEGSKA (reference sequence). The CDR3 is 15 residues long. Trimming removed 0 bases from V and 2 bases from J, with 14 bases in between. The CDR3 DNA reads TGCAGTGCTAGAGACCACAGGGTTTCTGCCTACGAGCAGTACTTC. It translates to CSARDHRVSAYEQYF.

V is TRBV29-1 and J is TRBJ2-5; TRBD2 matches at 11 bases. In germline, CDR1 is SQVTM, CDR2 ANQGSEA. The J segment lost 7 bases and the V segment lost 5 bases, leaving 12 bases of the junction unmatched. This CDR3 has 15 residues. The CDR3 here is CSVLTSGSQVGTQYF. The CDR3 DNA is TGCAGCGTTCTTACTAGCGGGAGTCAGGTTGGGACCCAGTACTTC.

The V call is TRBV20-1, the J call TRBJ1-5, with 7 bases aligning to TRBD1. The CDR3 sequence is 13 residues long. Looked up from germline, CDR1 is DFQATT and CDR2 is SNEGSKA (reference sequence). J gave up 3 bases and V 6 bases, and 5 bases lay outside the gene matches. The CDR3 loop is CSAQTGFNQPQHF. The DNA for the CDR3 is TGCAGTGCCCAGACAGGGTTCAATCAGCCCCAGCATTTT.

CDR3 protein: CSANRRGGGNQPQHF. The CDR3 nucleotides read TGCAGTGCTAACCGCCGGGGCGGGGGCAATCAGCCCCAGCATTTT. This rearrangement joins TRBV20-1 to TRBJ1-5; D perhaps matches TRBD1 (5 bases). This CDR3 comprises 15 residues. V was shortened by 4 bases and J by 2 bases, with 15 bases between the two germline ends. Germline loops: CDR1 DFQATT, CDR2 SNEGSKA (reference sequence).

The chain has TRBV4-1 and TRBJ1-1; no clear D. Trimming took 5 bases from V and 4 from J, leaving 11 bases between them. The CDR3 totals 13 residues. CDR1 MGHRA and CDR2 YSYEKL come from the germline V gene. The CDR3, as DNA: TGCGCCAGCAGCGGCGTAGGGTCCACTGAAGCTTTCTTT. Protein product: CASSGVGSTEAFF.

In its sample, this clonotype was seen many times. The rearrangement uses TRBV7-9 and TRBJ1-2, with a weak D call TRBD1 (6 bases). The ends were cut back, 5 bases at V and 0 bases at J, with 13 bases in the middle. Per the germline V gene, CDR1 is SEHNR and CDR2 is FQNEAQ (reference sequence). CDR3 length: 15 amino acids. This chain's CDR3 is CASSQDGTPNYGYTF. As DNA, the CDR3 is TGTGCCAGCAGCCAAGACGGGACACCTAACTATGGCTACACCTTC.

This rearrangement joins TRBV14 to TRBJ1-3; no clear D gene. The ends were cut back, 0 bases at V and 3 bases at J, with 9 bases in the middle. The CDR3 extends over 15 amino acids. Germline V lookup: CDR1 SGHDN, CDR2 FVKESK. The DNA for the CDR3 is TGTGCCAGCAGCCAAGAGTCCGGCCGTGGAAACACCATATATTTT. As protein: CASSQESGRGNTIYF.

This clonotype occurred a few times. V gene TRBV7-9 combines with J gene TRBJ2-5, with TRBD2 matching over 9 bases. Germline CDR1 reads SEHNR; CDR2 reads FQNEAQ (reference sequence). Germline trimming cut 3 bases from V and 1 base from J; bases unmatched to any gene: 12. This CDR3 region has 18 residues. The CDR3 DNA sequence: TGTGCCAGCAGCTTGGGTCGGTGGCAAGCGGGGGGCCAAGAGACCCAGTACTTC. It codes for CASSLGRWQAGGQETQYF.

Points on this clonotype: A clone one base away is much larger, so this may be a read error. The chain links TRBV7-9 to TRBJ1-6, with no clear D. The CDR3 totals 11 residues. V lost 5 bases, J lost 11 bases, and 7 bases lay in between. The germline V gene encodes CDR1 SEHNR and CDR2 FQNEAQ (reference sequence). The CDR3 DNA reads as TGTGCCAGCAGCCACCCGACACCCCTCCACTTT. The encoded protein is CASSHPTPLHF. The variable domain in full, with the rest retrieved from reference TRBV7-9 and TRBJ1-6, is DTGVSQNPRHKITKRGQNVTFRCDPISEHNRLYWYRQTLGQGPEFLTYFQNEAQLEKSRLLSDRFSAERPKGSFSTLEIQRTEQGDSAMYLCASSHPTPLHFGNGTRLTVT.

This clonotype was seen a handful of times. V gene TRBV18 combines with J gene TRBJ1-1; 8 bases map to TRBD1. The CDR3 has 11 residues. V lost 5 bases and J lost 7; bases outside the gene matches: 0. Germline CDR1 reads KGHSH; CDR2 reads LQKENI. CDR3 protein: CASSGQGEAFF. The CDR3 nucleotides are TGTGCCAGCTCAGGACAGGGTGAAGCTTTCTTT.

At least ten counts were recorded for this clonotype. This chain links TRBV4-1 with TRBJ2-7; possible D gene TRBD2, 5 bases. CDR1 is MGHRA and CDR2 is YSYEKL in the germline V gene. V lost 4 bases and J 8 bases, leaving 12 bases between the germline ends. CDR3 length: 12 amino acids. The CDR3 nucleotides read TGCGCCAGCAGCCGAGACTATAGCAAGCAGTACTTC. This encodes CASSRDYSKQYF.